These 27 T cell receptor beta chains originate from one sample sequenced in a study of siplizumab effects on memory and regulatory T cells. Measured with immunoSEQ multiplex PCR; TCRdb has only the in-frame clones, and not every one. The sample holds about 110,000 clones, about nine tenths seen once. Sequencing was carried out using CD4+ T cells sorted from blood. These TCRs come from a human donor in good health.

The rearrangement joins TRBV27 to TRBJ1-5; possible D gene TRBD1, 5 bases. This CDR3 contains 15 residues. Germline loops: CDR1 MNHEY, CDR2 SMNVEV (reference sequence). With 6 bases removed from V and 4 bases from J, the gap between germline ends came to 16 bases. The CDR3 region has the DNA TGTGCCAGCAGCCTAGGGGCAGGGAGAAATCAGCCCCAGCATTTT. This encodes CASSLGAGRNQPQHF.

The chain recombines TRBV4-2 with TRBJ2-5, with 12 nucleotides matching TRBD2. With V trimmed by 0 bases and J by 5 bases, 10 bases remained unmatched. CDR3 length: 18 residues. From germline, CDR1 is LGHNA and CDR2 YNFKEQ. As DNA, the CDR3 is TGTGCCAGCAGCCAAGAACTAGCGGGGGGATCAGGGGTTGAGACCCAGTACTTC. Translating gives CASSQELAGGSGVETQYF.

V gene TRBV19 combines with J gene TRBJ1-5; D may be TRBD1 (6 bases). V was pared by 1 base and J by 2 bases, with 9 bases between. The CDR3 contains 15 residues. Looked up from germline, CDR1 is LNHDA and CDR2 is SQIVND (reference sequence). The CDR3 DNA reads TGTGCCAGTAGTATAGGGACAGATGGCAATCAGCCCCAGCATTTT. Translating it yields CASSIGTDGNQPQHF. The whole variable domain, filled in from reference TRBV19 and TRBJ1-5, reads DGGITQSPKYLFRKEGQNVTLSCEQNLNHDAMYWYRQDPGQGLRLIYYSQIVNDFQKGDIAEGYSVSREKKESFPLTVTSAQKNPTAFYLCASSIGTDGNQPQHFGDGTRLSIL.

This rearrangement joins TRBV2 to TRBJ1-1; 8 bases match TRBD1. After removal of 6 bases from V and 10 bases from J, the junction contained 10 bases not matched to a gene. Germline CDR1 and CDR2: SNHLY and FYNNEI. The CDR3 is 13 residues long. As DNA, the CDR3 is TGTGCCAGCAGCCCTTACGCACAGGGGGGAGCTTTCTTT. This translates into CASSPYAQGGAFF.

V usage is TRBV18 and J usage is TRBJ1-1, with TRBD1 matching over 7 bases. Trimming cost V 4 bases and J 1 base; bases outside gene matches: 6. CDR1 and CDR2 (germline): KGHSH, LQKENI. The CDR3 is made up of 15 amino acids. The CDR3 coding sequence is TGTGCCAGCTCACTCATGCGGGACAGGAACACTGAAGCTTTCTTT. Residues: CASSLMRDRNTEAFF.

The chain is built from TRBV5-1 and TRBJ2-3; D is uncertain. Germline CDR1 is SGHRS and CDR2 is YFSETQ. There are 16 residues in the CDR3. Trimming removed 0 bases from V and 0 bases from J, with 11 bases in between. CDR3 loop: CASSLAGGGSTDTQYF. The CDR3, as DNA: TGCGCCAGCAGCTTGGCCGGTGGCGGAAGCACAGATACGCAGTATTTT.

For the CDR3, the DNA is TGTGCCAGCAGTCCGACAGGGAGTTTTGGCTACACCTTC. It encodes CASSPTGSFGYTF. The chain links TRBV28 to TRBJ1-2, with TRBD1 matching over 7 bases. The germline V gene has CDR1 MDHEN and CDR2 SYDVKM. J gave up 7 bases and V 5 bases, and 7 bases lay outside the gene matches. The CDR3 is made up of 13 amino acids.

The chain recombines TRBV5-1 with TRBJ2-1; D unresolved. Germline V CDR1 and CDR2: SGHRS, YFSETQ. The CDR3 spans 13 residues. The ends were cut back, 4 bases at V and 4 bases at J, with 9 bases in the middle. CDR3 sequence (DNA): TGCGCCAGCAGCCCACAGCGTTACAATGAGCAGTTCTTC. Protein: CASSPQRYNEQFF.

The CDR3 reads CASSPGTSSYEQYF. The CDR3 DNA is TGTGCCAGCAGTCCCGGGACTAGCTCCTACGAGCAGTACTTC. The chain carries TRBV6-6 and TRBJ2-7; 8 bases fit TRBD2. The CDR3 runs to 14 residues. Trimming at V came to 5 bases and at J to 0 bases, leaving 3 bases not matched to a gene. The germline gives CDR1 MNHNY, CDR2 SVGAGI (reference sequence).

The genes are TRBV11-2 and TRBJ1-2; D gene unclear. V was shortened by 1 base and J by 3 bases, with 12 bases between the two germline ends. This CDR3 has 15 amino acids. The V gene's germline CDR1 is SGHAT and CDR2 FQNNGV. Here the CDR3 DNA reads TGTGCCAGCAGCTTAGGGACGGAGGGCGACTATGGCTACACCTTC. Residues: CASSLGTEGDYGYTF.

This chain uses TRBV5-4 with TRBJ2-3; D is uncertain. Germline V gives CDR1 SGHNT, CDR2 YYREEE (reference sequence). Trimming took 2 bases from V and 2 from J, leaving 12 bases between them. The CDR3 length is 15 residues. The CDR3 loop is CASSFRLTNTDTQYF. DNA of the CDR3: TGTGCCAGCAGCTTTCGGCTTACAAACACAGATACGCAGTATTTT.

J is TRBJ1-4 and V is TRBV6-4, with unresolved D. Germline CDR1 and CDR2: MRHNA and SNTAGT. With 6 bases removed from V and 4 bases from J, the gap between germline ends came to 15 bases. This CDR3 is built from 15 residues. CDR3 loop: CASSPGTVGNEKLFF. The CDR3 DNA follows: TGTGCCAGCAGCCCGGGAACGGTGGGTAATGAAAAACTGTTTTTT.

The rearrangement links TRBV19 to TRBJ2-7; TRBD2 aligns across 10 bases. Germline-derived CDR1 and CDR2 are LNHDA and SQIVND (reference sequence). There are 16 residues in the CDR3. Losses at the gene ends were 3 bases for V and 2 bases for J; bases not matched to a gene: 7. CDR3 sequence: CASSISASGGPYEQYF. The CDR3, as DNA: TGTGCCAGTAGTATTTCGGCTAGCGGGGGACCCTACGAGCAGTACTTC.

The chain combines TRBV14 with TRBJ2-1, with D maybe TRBD2 (6 bases). Per the germline V gene, CDR1 is SGHDN and CDR2 is FVKESK. V was shortened by 2 bases and J by 10 bases, with 12 bases between the two germline ends. The CDR3 has 13 residues. The CDR3 region has the DNA TGTGCCAGCAGCCAACCTAGACTAGGGGAGCAGTTCTTC. Encoded protein: CASSQPRLGEQFF.

For the CDR3, the DNA is TGTGCCAGCAGCCGCCCTGCGGGAGGCACAGATACGCAGTATTTT. Its protein product is CASSRPAGGTDTQYF. The rearrangement links TRBV7-9 to TRBJ2-3, with 7 bases lining up with TRBD2. The J segment lost 1 base and the V segment lost 5 bases, leaving 6 bases of the junction unmatched. Germline lookup yields CDR1 SEHNR and CDR2 FQNEAQ (reference sequence). The CDR3 totals 15 residues.

V gene TRBV7-2 combines with J gene TRBJ1-5; unclear D gene. This CDR3 region has 15 residues. The germline V gene encodes CDR1 SGHTA and CDR2 FQGNSA. Trimming cost V 1 base and J 2 bases, with 9 bases left between them. The CDR3 DNA reads as TGTGCCAGCAGCTTAGGTGGGTTACGCAATCAGCCCCAGCATTTT. Its translation: CASSLGGLRNQPQHF.

The V and J genes are TRBV7-8 and TRBJ2-7; 8 bases map to TRBD1. This CDR3 comprises 14 residues. With 5 bases clipped from V and 6 bases from J, the junction kept 9 bases outside the gene matches. Germline loops: CDR1 SGHVS, CDR2 FQNEAQ. CDR3 loop: CASSVRTGLGEQYF. In DNA form, the CDR3 reads TGTGCCAGCAGCGTACGGACAGGGTTAGGCGAGCAGTACTTC.

The V call is TRBV7-2, the J call TRBJ1-1; TRBD1 might be the D (5 bases). V was cut by 5 bases and J by 2 bases, with 18 bases left in between. Germline V gene lookup returns CDR1 SGHTA and CDR2 FQGNSA. The CDR3 runs to 16 residues. This chain's CDR3 is CASSRQIPLLNTEAFF. CDR3 in DNA: TGTGCCAGCAGCCGACAGATTCCCCTCCTCAACACTGAAGCTTTCTTT.

The rearrangement uses TRBV5-1 and TRBJ1-5; D is uncertain. This CDR3 comprises 15 residues. Germline V gene lookup returns CDR1 SGHRS and CDR2 YFSETQ. With 0 bases removed from V and 0 bases from J, the gap between germline ends came to 7 bases. CDR3: CASSLGDPSNQPQHF. The CDR3 DNA is TGCGCCAGCAGCTTGGGAGATCCTAGCAATCAGCCCCAGCATTTT.

The chain is built from TRBV5-4 and TRBJ2-5; the D is unclear. CDR1 is SGHNT, CDR2 YYREEE, per germline (reference sequence). Trimming took 0 bases from V and 5 from J, leaving 11 bases between them. This CDR3 is 14 amino acids long. The CDR3 reads CASSLERREETQYF. Written as DNA, the CDR3 is TGTGCCAGCAGCTTGGAAAGGCGTGAGGAGACCCAGTACTTC.

The J gene is TRBJ2-3, the V gene TRBV7-2; the match to TRBD1 covers 9 bases. The CDR3 sequence is 15 residues long. The germline V gene encodes CDR1 SGHTA and CDR2 FQGNSA. The junction had 7 bases not matched to a gene; V was cut back by 5 bases and J by 4 bases. The CDR3 here is CASSPGTGSADTQYF. CDR3 in DNA: TGTGCCAGCAGCCCCGGGACAGGGAGTGCAGATACGCAGTATTTT.

The chain recombines TRBV11-2 with TRBJ2-1; TRBD1 matches at 9 bases. CDR3 size: 14 residues. The junction had 6 bases not matched to a gene; V was cut back by 7 bases and J by 5 bases. Per the germline V gene, CDR1 is SGHAT and CDR2 is FQNNGV. The CDR3 sequence is CASTVNRGHNEQFF. DNA of the CDR3: TGTGCCAGCACCGTAAACAGGGGGCACAATGAGCAGTTCTTC. The full variable domain, completed using reference TRBV11-2 and TRBJ2-1, is EAGVAQSPRYKIIEKRQSVAFWCNPISGHATLYWYQQILGQGPKLLIQFQNNGVVDDSQLPKDRFSAERLKGVDSTLKIQPAKLEDSAVYLCASTVNRGHNEQFFGPGTRLTVL.

The sample holds a few counts of this clone. The chain employs TRBV2 and TRBJ2-1, with 8 bases that match TRBD2. The CDR3 runs 16 residues. Germline lookup yields CDR1 SNHLY and CDR2 FYNNEI. Trimming took 1 base from V and 2 from J; bases not matched to a gene: 4. The chain's CDR3 is CASSEESGGAYNEQFF. The CDR3 bases are TGTGCCAGCAGTGAAGAAAGCGGGGGTGCCTACAATGAGCAGTTCTTC.

The rearrangement uses TRBV7-3 and TRBJ2-3; TRBD2 matches 12 bases. Germline assignment: CDR1 SGHTA and CDR2 FQGTGA. The CDR3 covers 15 residues. The trim removed 5 bases at V and 3 bases at J, leaving 3 bases unmatched. CDR3 region: CASSPGTSGTDTQYF. CDR3 sequence (DNA): TGTGCCAGCAGCCCCGGGACTAGCGGGACAGATACGCAGTATTTT. Variable domain in full (rest from reference TRBV7-3 and TRBJ2-3): GAGVSQTPSNKVTEKGKYVELRCDPISGHTALYWYRQSLGQGPEFLIYFQGTGAADDSGLPNDRFFAVRPEGSVSTLKIQRTERGDSAVYLCASSPGTSGTDTQYFGPGTRLTVL.

The chain combines TRBV29-1 with TRBJ2-3, with 7 bases aligning to TRBD2. The CDR3 has 14 residues. V shed 3 bases, J shed 1 base, and the junction held 4 bases outside the gene matches. Germline-derived CDR1 and CDR2 are SQVTM and ANQGSEA. The CDR3 reads CSVEGLAGTDTQYF. The CDR3 DNA follows: TGCAGCGTTGAGGGGCTAGCGGGCACAGATACGCAGTATTTT.

This chain joins TRBV7-2 and TRBJ1-1; 7 nucleotides line up with TRBD1. CDR1 and CDR2 from the germline V gene are SGHTA and FQGNSA. With V trimmed by 6 bases and J by 0 bases, 4 bases remained unmatched. The CDR3 has 14 residues. CDR3 sequence reads: CASSWDRLNTEAFF. The CDR3 DNA is TGTGCCAGCAGTTGGGACAGACTGAACACTGAAGCTTTCTTT.

The chain carries TRBV6-1 and TRBJ2-6; no clear D. V shed 3 bases and J shed 1 base, with 16 bases lying between them. This CDR3 has 18 residues. Germline V gene sequence: CDR1 MNHNS, CDR2 SASEGT. Written as DNA, the CDR3 is TGTGCCAGCAGTGATAGAATTGTTAGGCAATCTGGGGCCAACGTCCTGACTTTC. This encodes CASSDRIVRQSGANVLTF.